What follows are 22 T cell receptor beta chains derived from one specimen sequenced in a study of blood T cell repertoires in COVID-19. Libraries were prepared by immunoSEQ multiplex PCR; TCRdb keeps only in-frame clonotypes and omits some of them. This sample has 200,000 to 300,000 clones, with around nine tenths found just once. The sample comprised peripheral blood. These receptors were taken from an older woman with COVID-19, enrolled during active disease.

V usage is TRBV6-2 or TRBV6-3 and J usage is TRBJ1-4, with 9 bases matching TRBD1. CDR1 is MNHEY and CDR2 is SVGEGT in the germline V gene. J lost 7 bases, V lost 6 bases, and 9 bases had no gene match. The CDR3 runs 15 residues. The CDR3 nucleotides read TGTGCCAGCAGCCGCCGGGGACAGGGACGTGAAAAACTGTTTTTT. This encodes CASSRRGQGREKLFF.

This clone appeared a few times. The chain is built from TRBV2 and TRBJ2-5, with 7 positions matching TRBD2. Germline loops: CDR1 SNHLY, CDR2 FYNNEI. The CDR3 spans 14 residues. Unmatched junction bases numbered 7, after V lost 6 bases and J lost 3 bases. This chain's CDR3 is CASRPLGGKETQYF. DNA of the CDR3: TGTGCCAGCAGGCCCCTGGGGGGGAAAGAGACCCAGTACTTC.

This rearrangement joins TRBV5-4 to TRBJ1-1, with D possibly matching TRBD1 (5 bases). V was cut by 3 bases and J by 4 bases, with 16 bases left in between. The CDR3 is 15 amino acids. The germline gives CDR1 SGHNT, CDR2 YYREEE (reference sequence). CDR3 in amino acids: CASSSGTGGVTEAFF. The CDR3 DNA reads as TGTGCCAGCAGCTCCGGGACGGGAGGAGTCACTGAAGCTTTCTTT.

This sequence joins TRBV7-2 and TRBJ2-1; TRBD2 matches at 15 bases. CDR1 is SGHTA and CDR2 is FQGNSA in the germline V gene. The CDR3 covers 18 residues. The V gene end was trimmed by 3 bases and the J gene end by 7 bases; junction bases not matched to a gene: 10. DNA for the CDR3: TGTGCCAGCAGCTTGGGACTAGCGGGAGGCGGGCGGGAAAATGAGCAGTTCTTC. It encodes CASSLGLAGGGRENEQFF.

V and J are TRBV4-2 and TRBJ2-3, with 8 positions matching TRBD2. The germline V gene encodes CDR1 LGHNA and CDR2 YNFKEQ. V gave up 2 bases and J gave up 0 bases; unmatched junction bases: 10. This CDR3 has 18 amino acids. CDR3 residues: CASSQPTFSGGSTDTQYF. In nucleotides, the CDR3 is TGTGCCAGCAGCCAACCAACCTTCAGCGGGGGTAGCACAGATACGCAGTATTTT.

V is TRBV6-2 or TRBV6-3 and J is TRBJ2-2; 7 nucleotides align to TRBD1. The CDR3 loop spans 15 amino acids. V lost 2 bases to trimming and J lost 3 bases; unmatched junction nucleotides: 3. Germline assignment: CDR1 MNHEY and CDR2 SVGEGT. CDR3 residues: CASSYGTAYTGELFF. CDR3 nucleotide sequence: TGTGCCAGCAGTTACGGGACAGCTTACACCGGGGAGCTGTTTTTT.

The rearrangement links TRBV5-1 to TRBJ1-2; TRBD1 matches at 7 bases. CDR3 length equals 16 residues. In germline, CDR1 is SGHRS, CDR2 YFSETQ. After removal of 4 bases from V and 2 bases from J, the junction contained 11 bases not matched to a gene. In DNA form, the CDR3 reads TGCGCCAGCAGCGTCACCACAGGGGACGTAAACTATGGCTACACCTTC. It codes for CASSVTTGDVNYGYTF.

The V and J genes are TRBV19 and TRBJ2-7; tentatively, D is TRBD2 (6 bases). Trimming took off 4 bases at V and 2 bases at J, with 12 bases between the two ends. The CDR3 loop spans 14 amino acids. Per germline, CDR1 LNHDA and CDR2 SQIVND (reference sequence). CDR3 nucleotides: TGTGCCAGTAGTAGGGGAGGAACTCCCTACGAGCAGTACTTC. Translating gives CASSRGGTPYEQYF.

V gene TRBV19 combines with J gene TRBJ2-7; TRBD1 matches at 10 bases. J lost 3 bases, V lost 6 bases, and 5 bases had no gene match. CDR3 length equals 14 residues. Per germline, CDR1 LNHDA and CDR2 SQIVND (reference sequence). In DNA, the CDR3 is TGTGCCAGTAGACCGGGACAGGGGATCTACGAGCAGTACTTC. The encoded protein is CASRPGQGIYEQYF.

This rearrangement joins TRBV2 to TRBJ1-1, with 10 bases lining up with TRBD1. J gave up 1 base and V 6 bases, and 5 bases lay outside the gene matches. CDR3 length: 15 amino acids. From germline, CDR1 is SNHLY and CDR2 FYNNEI. The CDR3 protein is CASRDRGRGNTEAFF. CDR3 DNA: TGTGCCAGCAGAGACAGGGGGCGGGGGAACACTGAAGCTTTCTTT.

This rearrangement joins TRBV20-1 to TRBJ2-3, with a tentative D call TRBD2 (5 bases). V lost 3 bases to trimming and J lost 7 bases, with 14 bases between them. The CDR3 contains 13 residues. CDR1 and CDR2 (germline): DFQATT, SNEGSKA (reference sequence). DNA of the CDR3: TGCAGTGCTAGTGGGAGCCGATTTCATACGCAGTATTTT. This translates into CSASGSRFHTQYF.

This clone was picked up one time. The genes are TRBV3-1 (or the pseudogene TRBV3-2) and TRBJ2-5; 12 bases are shared with TRBD2. Germline V gene lookup returns CDR1 LGHDT and CDR2 YNNKEL (reference sequence). V lost 4 bases and J lost 1; bases outside the gene matches: 7. This CDR3 is built from 17 residues. In nucleotides, the CDR3 is TGTGCCAGCAGCCCGGGGAGACTAGCGGGAGTCCAAGAGACCCAGTACTTC. Its translation: CASSPGRLAGVQETQYF.

The chain links TRBV3-1 (or the pseudogene TRBV3-2) to TRBJ2-1; 13 bases agree with TRBD2. Losses at the gene ends were 0 bases for V and 3 bases for J; bases not matched to a gene: 11. There are 20 residues in the CDR3. Per germline, CDR1 LGHDT and CDR2 YNNKEL (reference sequence). The CDR3 region is CASSQEGLGLAGVGYNEQFF. The DNA of the CDR3 is TGTGCCAGCAGCCAAGAAGGCCTCGGACTAGCGGGAGTGGGCTACAATGAGCAGTTCTTC.

The genes are TRBV2 and TRBJ1-2; no definite D call. The CDR3 sequence is 17 residues long. CDR1 and CDR2 from the germline V gene are SNHLY and FYNNEI. V lost 1 base and J 7 bases, leaving 22 bases between the germline ends. The CDR3 loop is CASSEEVTWTDSSGYTF. Written as DNA, the CDR3 is TGTGCCAGCAGTGAAGAGGTGACATGGACGGACTCATCTGGCTACACCTTC. Full variable domain (missing parts from reference TRBV2 and TRBJ1-2): EPEVTQTPSHQVTQMGQEVILRCVPISNHLYFYWYRQILGQKVEFLVSFYNNEISEKSEIFDDQFSVERPDGSNFTLKIRSTKLEDSAMYFCASSEEVTWTDSSGYTFGSGTRLTVV.

The chain carries TRBV10-1 and TRBJ2-1, with D possibly being TRBD1 (5 bases). The germline gives CDR1 WNHNN, CDR2 SYGVQD (reference sequence). Trimming stripped 10 bases from V and 4 bases from J, with 23 bases between. CDR3 length: 16 amino acids. The CDR3 spells CATQGYGSAVYNEQFF. The CDR3 DNA reads TGCGCCACCCAGGGATATGGAAGCGCAGTTTACAATGAGCAGTTCTTC.

The gene calls are TRBV7-6 and TRBJ1-1; 11 positions match TRBD1. The V gene's germline CDR1 is SGHVS and CDR2 FNYEAQ. The length of the CDR3 is 16 residues. J lost 5 bases, V lost 5 bases, and 10 bases had no gene match. The CDR3 nucleotides read TGTGCCAGCAGCGACCGGGACAGGGGGGGGGATACTGAAGCTTTCTTT. Protein sequence: CASSDRDRGGDTEAFF.

This chain connects TRBV19 to TRBJ2-4; 8 bases match TRBD2. V lost 3 bases and J lost 2; bases outside the gene matches: 6. This CDR3 spans 16 amino acids. From germline, CDR1 is LNHDA and CDR2 SQIVND (reference sequence). The CDR3 DNA reads as TGTGCCAGTAGTATCTTTAGCGGGACTACCAAAAACATTCAGTACTTC. Its translation: CASSIFSGTTKNIQYF.

V is TRBV10-1 and J is TRBJ1-3, with D possibly being TRBD1 (5 bases). With 9 bases removed from V and 4 bases from J, the gap between germline ends came to 28 bases. This CDR3 spans 18 amino acids. CDR1 WNHNN and CDR2 SYGVQD come from the germline V gene (reference sequence). The CDR3 spells CARDPRGRSRKGGNTIYF. In nucleotides, the CDR3 is TGCGCCAGAGACCCTAGGGGTCGATCGAGAAAAGGGGGAAACACCATATATTTT.

This clone appeared a few times. The chain couples TRBV30 to TRBJ1-2; the D is unclear. This CDR3 is built from 13 residues. CDR1 and CDR2 (germline): GTSNPN, SVGIG (reference sequence). The V gene lost 4 bases and the J gene lost 2 bases, with 11 bases spanning the gap. CDR3 DNA sequence: TGTGCCTGGAACCCCGGGAGAAACTATGGCTACACCTTC. Translating it yields CAWNPGRNYGYTF.

This chain uses TRBV7-6 with TRBJ2-6, with TRBD1 as a possible D gene (5 bases). The CDR3 extends over 17 amino acids. Between the trimmed V and J ends, which lost 3 bases and 0 bases, there was a span of 12 bases. CDR1 SGHVS and CDR2 FNYEAQ come from the germline V gene. The DNA of the CDR3 is TGTGCCAGCAGCTTTGGGGCCATAAGCTCTGGGGCCAACGTCCTGACTTTC. Encoded protein: CASSFGAISSGANVLTF.

The chain employs TRBV7-2 and TRBJ2-4, with 10 bases identical to TRBD1. CDR1 SGHTA and CDR2 FQGNSA come from the germline V gene. CDR3 length: 17 residues. V shed 1 base and J 1 base; nucleotides not matched to a gene: 4. CDR3 coding DNA: TGTGCCAGCAGCTTAGGACAGGGGGCCCTCGCCAAAAACATTCAGTACTTC. As protein: CASSLGQGALAKNIQYF.

This clone was counted at least ten times. This sequence joins TRBV3-1 (or the pseudogene TRBV3-2) and TRBJ2-7; 8 bases line up with TRBD1. V was clipped by 3 bases and J by 5 bases; unmatched bases: 6. Germline loops: CDR1 LGHDT, CDR2 YNNKEL (reference sequence). This CDR3 has 14 residues. The chain's CDR3 is CASSQQGARNEQYF. The CDR3 bases are TGTGCCAGCAGCCAGCAGGGGGCGCGGAACGAGCAGTACTTC.